The clone carrying this T cell receptor beta chain appeared once. These data belong to a study of T cell changes during pregnancy in multiple sclerosis. Germline V gene sequence: CDR1 SGHRS, CDR2 YFSETQ. Trimming shortened V by 0 bases and J by 2 bases, and 12 bases separated the two germline ends. This CDR3 contains 16 residues. Sequenced by immunoSEQ multiplex PCR; TCRdb stores in-frame clones only, minus some. This table holds fewer than 90,000 clones, around 95% found once. Source: peripheral blood, taken in the third trimester of pregnancy. This receptor was obtained from a female donor in good health, enrolled as a control in a pregnancy study. This chain connects TRBV5-1 to TRBJ2-1; D is uncertain. The CDR3 DNA is TGCGCCAGCAGCTTGGGGGTCCTCAGCGCCTACAATGAGCAGTTCTTC. Protein sequence: CASSLGVLSAYNEQFF.